What follows are 17 T cell receptor beta chains derived from one specimen sequenced in a study of cytomegalovirus exposure and HLA in healthy donors. PCR amplification relied on 60 Vbeta primers (plus 13 Jbeta primers). Clones were read by immunoSEQ multiplex PCR, and TCRdb kept only the in-frame ones, dropping some. The sample's table shows 160,000 or so clones. Source material: PBMCs. These TCRs come from a man aged 25-40 years in good health and CMV-seronegative.

The chain couples TRBV19 to TRBJ1-5, with D possibly matching TRBD1 (6 bases). V was clipped by 0 bases and J by 6 bases, with 12 bases between them. The germline CDR1 and CDR2 sequences are LNHDA and SQIVND (reference sequence). The CDR3 has 15 amino acids. CDR3: CASSIEGGRAQPQHF. The CDR3 coding sequence is TGTGCCAGTAGTATAGAAGGGGGTAGGGCTCAGCCCCAGCATTTT. The full variable domain, its missing parts supplied by reference TRBV19 and TRBJ1-5, is DGGITQSPKYLFRKEGQNVTLSCEQNLNHDAMYWYRQDPGQGLRLIYYSQIVNDFQKGDIAEGYSVSREKKESFPLTVTSAQKNPTAFYLCASSIEGGRAQPQHFGDGTRLSIL.

The chain carries TRBV9 and TRBJ2-1; D is ambiguous. The CDR3 extends over 14 amino acids. Germline CDR1 is SGDLS and CDR2 is YYNGEE. The ends were cut back, 0 bases at V and 8 bases at J, with 12 bases in the middle. DNA for the CDR3: TGTGCCAGCAGCGTAGCCCAGGTGTACGATGAGCAGTTCTTC. Translated, it gives CASSVAQVYDEQFF.

This chain joins TRBV19 and TRBJ1-3; weak D call: TRBD1 (6 bases). The CDR3 loop spans 17 amino acids. The germline V and J ends were trimmed by 3 bases and 4 bases, with 19 bases remaining between them. Germline loops: CDR1 LNHDA, CDR2 SQIVND (reference sequence). CDR3 nucleotides: TGTGCCAGTAGTATTTGGGGGCACGTACCGGGAGGAAACACCATATATTTT. The encoded protein is CASSIWGHVPGGNTIYF.

J is TRBJ2-7 and V is TRBV5-4, with 14 bases that match TRBD2. The germline V gene has CDR1 SGHNT and CDR2 YYREEE (reference sequence). Unmatched junction bases numbered 6, after V lost 4 bases and J lost 3 bases. The CDR3 length is 16 residues. CDR3 residues: CASSPRLAGGVYEQYF. CDR3 DNA sequence: TGTGCCAGCAGCCCAAGACTAGCGGGAGGGGTCTACGAGCAGTACTTC. Variable domain in full (rest from reference TRBV5-4 and TRBJ2-7): ETGVTQSPTHLIKTRGQQVTLRCSSQSGHNTVSWYQQALGQGPQFIFQYYREEENGRGNFPPRFSGLQFPNYSSELNVNALELDDSALYLCASSPRLAGGVYEQYFGPGTRLTVT.

The rearrangement joins TRBV5-1 to TRBJ2-5; 11 positions match TRBD1. V lost 4 bases and J lost 3; bases outside the gene matches: 8. The CDR3 contains 16 residues. The germline gives CDR1 SGHRS, CDR2 YFSETQ. CDR3 loop: CASSIDGTGGEETQYF. The CDR3 coding sequence is TGCGCCAGCAGCATTGACGGGACAGGGGGTGAAGAGACCCAGTACTTC. Drawing the rest from reference TRBV5-1 and TRBJ2-5, the complete variable domain is KAGVTQTPRYLIKTRGQQVTLSCSPISGHRSVSWYQQTPGQGLQFLFEYFSETQRNKGNFPGRFSGRQFSNSRSEMNVSTLELGDSALYLCASSIDGTGGEETQYFGPGTRLLVL.

The V call is TRBV18, the J call TRBJ1-5; D remains ambiguous. Germline V gene data show CDR1 as KGHSH and CDR2 as LQKENI. CDR3 size: 15 residues. V was trimmed by 2 bases and J by 2 bases, leaving 10 bases between them. The CDR3 bases are TGTGCCAGCTCACCAGTGGTAGCGGGCAATCAGCCCCAGCATTTT. As protein: CASSPVVAGNQPQHF. The variable domain in full, with the rest retrieved from reference TRBV18 and TRBJ1-5, is NAGVMQNPRHLVRRRGQEARLRCSPMKGHSHVYWYRQLPEEGLKFMVYLQKENIIDESGMPKERFSAEFPKEGPSILRIQQVVRGDSAAYFCASSPVVAGNQPQHFGDGTRLSIL.

The rearrangement links TRBV15 to TRBJ2-1; TRBD1 agrees at 8 bases. Germline values: CDR1 LNHNV, CDR2 YYDKDF (reference sequence). The CDR3 covers 15 residues. V was pared by 0 bases and J by 3 bases, with 1 base of the junction left unmatched. The CDR3 DNA sequence: TGTGCCACCAGCAGAGATGGACAGGGCTACAATGAGCAGTTCTTC. Protein product: CATSRDGQGYNEQFF.

J is TRBJ1-6 and V is TRBV11-3; 8 positions match TRBD1. The V and J ends lost 4 bases and 7 bases, in that order; junction bases with no gene match: 6. This CDR3 has 15 residues. Germline loops: CDR1 SGHNT, CDR2 YENEEA. DNA for the CDR3: TGTGCCAGCAGCTCCAGGGGGCAGTCAAATTCACCCCTCCACTTT. Translated, it gives CASSSRGQSNSPLHF.

The rearrangement uses TRBV5-1 and TRBJ2-2, with 8 positions matching TRBD1. Trimming at V came to 4 bases and at J to 0 bases, leaving 2 bases not matched to a gene. This CDR3 region has 15 residues. Germline CDR1 is SGHRS and CDR2 is YFSETQ. The CDR3 spells CASSPDRANTGELFF. The CDR3 region has the DNA TGCGCCAGCAGCCCGGACAGGGCGAACACCGGGGAGCTGTTTTTT.

The V call is TRBV2, the J call TRBJ1-5; the D gene is possibly TRBD1 (6 bases). Trimming stripped 6 bases from V and 0 bases from J, with 12 bases between. Germline V gene data show CDR1 as SNHLY and CDR2 as FYNNEI. CDR3 size: 15 residues. Here the CDR3 reads CASRQGDNSNQPQHF. DNA for the CDR3: TGTGCCAGCAGACAGGGAGACAATAGCAATCAGCCCCAGCATTTT.

The rearrangement links TRBV6-1 to TRBJ2-3, with 10 nucleotides matching TRBD2. The CDR3 consists of 13 residues. CDR1 MNHNS and CDR2 SASEGT come from the germline V gene. Trimming removed 10 bases from V and 11 bases from J; junction bases left unmatched: 12. The CDR3 here is CATAVEREGGQYF. CDR3 in DNA: TGTGCCACCGCGGTCGAGCGGGAGGGGGGGCAGTATTTT.

This rearrangement joins TRBV5-1 to TRBJ1-1; TRBD1 matches at 7 bases. J was trimmed by 8 bases and V by 4 bases; bases with no gene match: 8. Germline CDR1 is SGHRS and CDR2 is YFSETQ. The length of the CDR3 is 13 residues. CDR3 bases: TGCGCCAGCAGCCTAGGACAGGAACGGGAAGCTTTCTTT. It yields the protein CASSLGQEREAFF.

V and J are TRBV11-3 and TRBJ2-1; TRBD2 is a possible D gene (6 bases). The germline gives CDR1 SGHNT, CDR2 YENEEA. V lost 2 bases, J lost 4 bases, and 12 bases lay in between. CDR3 length: 15 residues. CDR3 bases: TGTGCCAGCAGCTTACGCGGGAAGGGTTACAATGAGCAGTTCTTC. Its protein is CASSLRGKGYNEQFF.

Points on this clone: Other DNA sequences in this sample translate to the same CDR3. The chain joins TRBV27 to TRBJ2-7, with D possibly TRBD2 on 5 matching bases. The germline V gene encodes CDR1 MNHEY and CDR2 SMNVEV (reference sequence). V lost 6 bases and J 2 bases, leaving 14 bases between the germline ends. The CDR3 loop spans 14 amino acids. CDR3 nucleotides: TGTGCCAGCAGCTATCGGGGTCCCACCTACGAGCAGTACTTC. Protein: CASSYRGPTYEQYF.

The chain links TRBV19 to TRBJ1-2, with TRBD1 identical over 8 bases. The CDR3 consists of 14 residues. V shed 5 bases, J shed 5 bases, and the junction held 7 bases outside the gene matches. Germline CDR1 is LNHDA and CDR2 is SQIVND (reference sequence). The CDR3 reads CASSSPGTGYGYTF. CDR3 coding DNA: TGTGCCAGTAGTTCCCCCGGGACAGGTTATGGCTACACCTTC.

This rearrangement joins TRBV2 to TRBJ2-7, with 9 nucleotides matching TRBD1. CDR3 length equals 15 residues. The J segment lost 2 bases and the V segment lost 6 bases, leaving 8 bases of the junction unmatched. Germline-derived CDR1 and CDR2 are SNHLY and FYNNEI. For the CDR3, the DNA is TGTGCCAGCAGGGGGTCGGGACAGGGAACCTACGAGCAGTACTTC. Its translation: CASRGSGQGTYEQYF.

The V gene is TRBV18, the J gene TRBJ2-2; 7 bases match TRBD2. The CDR3 extends over 15 amino acids. The V segment lost 5 bases and the J segment 2 bases; nucleotides outside the gene matches: 5. CDR1 and CDR2 (germline): KGHSH, LQKENI. The CDR3 nucleotides read TGTGCCAGCTCAGTCACTAGCGAAAACACCGGGGAGCTGTTTTTT. Translating it yields CASSVTSENTGELFF.